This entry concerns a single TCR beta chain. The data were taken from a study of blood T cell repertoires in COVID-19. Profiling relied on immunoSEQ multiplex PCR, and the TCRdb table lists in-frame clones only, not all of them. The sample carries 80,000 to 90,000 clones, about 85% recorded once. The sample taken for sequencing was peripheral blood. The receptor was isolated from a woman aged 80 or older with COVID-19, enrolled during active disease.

The CDR3 is CATGTGDQPQHF. The CDR3 DNA sequence: TGTGCCACCGGGACAGGGGATCAGCCCCAGCATTTT. This chain uses TRBV28 with TRBJ1-5; 10 bases are shared with TRBD1. Germline CDR1 MDHEN, CDR2 SYDVKM. J was trimmed by 5 bases and V by 10 bases; bases with no gene match: 2. CDR3 length: 12 amino acids.